The T cell receptor beta chain under discussion was sequenced for a study of tumor and adjacent non-tumor tissue in lung cancer. Germline loops: CDR1 SQVTM, CDR2 ANQGSEA. This CDR3 region has 17 residues. Study-level points and caveats: Tumor TCR diversity, when higher, was linked to shorter survival.

As to this clonotype: Its cognate antigen is unknown. A read error may account for a junction end that differs from germline.

A modified ARM-PCR protocol with three rounds of nested PCR amplified TCRbeta. In TCRdb, the multiplex PCR reads were re-called with MiXCR into one record per CDR3 protein. The table shows around 60,000 distinct CDR3 sequences, with about 63% occurring only once. The template was RNA from unsorted bulk tissue. The normal lung tissue was taken more than 3 cm from the tumor edge. Newly diagnosed lung cancer patients had thoracic surgery in China, August–November 2014, without prior chemotherapy. This clonotype originated in a man in his sixties or seventies with non-small cell lung cancer. Sequencing was performed on distant non-tumor lung tissue. This rearrangement joins TRBV29-1 to TRBJ1-5; D might be TRBD1 (6 bases). CDR3 region: CSVDIGTWGSSSQPQHF. In nucleotides, the CDR3 is TGCAGCGTAGATATCGGGACATGGGGTTCGAGCAGTCAGCCCCAGCATTTT.